This T cell receptor beta chain came from a study of vaccination and CD4 T cells after COVID-19. Study-wide context: The control cultures got either a CEFX pool, an HIV-1 Nef pool, or no peptide at all.

Treatment specified: approximately nine-day PBMC culture with coronavirus spike peptide pools or control peptides (ViraFEST assay). A few counts support this clonotype. Its antigen is currently unknown. CDR3 size: 11 residues. Germline assignment: CDR1 DFQATT and CDR2 SNEGSKA (reference sequence). V lost 4 bases and J lost 2, with 5 bases in between. Sequencing of cultured CD4+ T cell DNA used the Oncomine TCR Beta short-read assay. One entry per CDR3 protein results from TCRdb running MiXCR on the PCR reads. The sample has around 9,500 distinct CDR3 sequences, 40% to 60% seen once; the top ten hold roughly 22%.

The sample consisted of CD4+ T cells from blood, cultured in vitro. The source is a human donor who had recovered from COVID-19. The chain links TRBV20-1 to TRBJ1-2; no firm D call. CDR3 residues: CSANKNYGYTF. The DNA for the CDR3 is TGCAGTGCTAACAAGAACTATGGCTACACCTTC.